This entry lists 5 T cell receptor beta chains sequenced from one sample in a study of blood T cell repertoires in COVID-19. TCRdb's copy holds only in-frame clones and misses some; the assay was immunoSEQ multiplex PCR. The table lists 350,000 to 400,000 clones, 80% to 90% of them singletons. Sequenced: PBMCs or T cells enriched from blood (not recorded which). These receptors all come from a man younger than 30 who had recovered from COVID-19.

The genes are TRBV29-1 and TRBJ1-1; perhaps TRBD1 as D (5 bases). The V gene's germline CDR1 is SQVTM and CDR2 ANQGSEA. V was trimmed by 4 bases and J by 5 bases, leaving 14 bases between them. The CDR3 is 13 amino acids. The CDR3 nucleotides read TGCAGCGTTGTCGGGGGGGGACGGACTGAAGCTTTCTTT. Its translation: CSVVGGGRTEAFF.

The chain is built from TRBV28 and TRBJ2-3; the match to TRBD2 covers 11 bases. CDR1 and CDR2 from the germline V gene are MDHEN and SYDVKM. The CDR3 loop spans 15 amino acids. Trimming removed 7 bases from V and 5 bases from J; junction bases left unmatched: 8. CDR3 DNA: TGTGCCAGCAAGGGTAGCGGGAGGGCGGGAGATACGCAGTATTTT. Amino acids: CASKGSGRAGDTQYF. Filled out from reference TRBV28 and TRBJ2-3, the complete variable domain reads DVKVTQSSRYLVKRTGEKVFLECVQDMDHENMFWYRQDPGLGLRLIYFSYDVKMKEKGDIPEGYSVSREKKERFSLILESASTNQTSMYLCASKGSGRAGDTQYFGPGTRLTVL.

The V and J genes are TRBV27 and TRBJ2-1; 7 nucleotides align to TRBD2. The ends lost 7 bases at V and 0 bases at J; junction bases unmatched: 9. CDR1 is MNHEY and CDR2 is SMNVEV in the germline V gene (reference sequence). CDR3 length: 16 residues. The CDR3 spells CASTQSGLGSYNEQFF. The DNA of the CDR3 is TGTGCCAGCACCCAATCAGGACTAGGCTCCTACAATGAGCAGTTCTTC.

The chain employs TRBV7-9 and TRBJ2-5, with 7 bases that match TRBD2. The CDR3 runs to 16 residues. V shed 2 bases, J shed 1 base, and the junction held 7 bases outside the gene matches. CDR1 SEHNR and CDR2 FQNEAQ come from the germline V gene (reference sequence). CDR3 nucleotides: TGTGCCAGCAGCTTATTTGGCGGGGGAATCCAAGAGACCCAGTACTTC. Its protein is CASSLFGGGIQETQYF.

The chain combines TRBV10-1 with TRBJ2-7, with 7 bases identical to TRBD1. Germline CDR1 and CDR2: WNHNN and SYGVQD (reference sequence). The CDR3 spans 13 residues. Unmatched junction bases numbered 8, after V lost 5 bases and J lost 7 bases. CDR3 DNA sequence: TGCGCCAGCAGTTTTGATCCGGACAGGGAGCAGTACTTC. Protein: CASSFDPDREQYF.